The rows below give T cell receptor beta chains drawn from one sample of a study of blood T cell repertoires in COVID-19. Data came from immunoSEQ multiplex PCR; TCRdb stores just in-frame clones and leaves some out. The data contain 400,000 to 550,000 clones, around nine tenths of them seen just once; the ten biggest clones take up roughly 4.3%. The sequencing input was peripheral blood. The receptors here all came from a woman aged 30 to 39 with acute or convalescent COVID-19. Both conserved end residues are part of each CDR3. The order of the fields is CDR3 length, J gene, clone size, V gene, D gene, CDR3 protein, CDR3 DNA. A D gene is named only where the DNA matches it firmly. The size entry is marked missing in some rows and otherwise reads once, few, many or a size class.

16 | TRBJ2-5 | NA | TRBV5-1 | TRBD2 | CASSIMGLAIGETQYF | TGCGCCAGCAGCATTATGGGACTAGCGATCGGAGAGACCCAGTACTTC
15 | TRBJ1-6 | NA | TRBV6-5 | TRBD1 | CASSPWDRGNSPLHF | TGTGCCAGCAGTCCATGGGACAGGGGAAATTCACCCCTCCACTTT
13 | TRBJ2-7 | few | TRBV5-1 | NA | CASSRGDSYEQYF | TGCGCCAGCAGCAGGGGCGACTCCTACGAGCAGTACTTC
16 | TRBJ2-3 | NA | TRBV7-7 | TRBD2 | CASSPLTSGGTDTQYF | TGTGCCAGCAGCCCATTGACTAGCGGGGGCACAGATACGCAGTATTTT
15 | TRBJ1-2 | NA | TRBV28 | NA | CASNSQGLEDYGYTF | TGTGCCAGCAACTCACAGGGTTTGGAGGACTATGGCTACACCTTC
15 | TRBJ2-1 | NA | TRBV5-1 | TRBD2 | CASSRGVSSYNEQFF | TGCGCCAGCAGCCGGGGGGTGAGCTCCTACAATGAGCAGTTCTTC
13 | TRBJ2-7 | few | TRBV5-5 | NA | CASSPDIFYEQYF | TGTGCCAGCAGCCCAGACATATTTTACGAGCAGTACTTC
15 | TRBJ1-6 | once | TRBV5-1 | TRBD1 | CASSGGTEGHSPLHF | TGCGCCAGCAGCGGCGGGACAGAAGGTCATTCACCCCTCCACTTT
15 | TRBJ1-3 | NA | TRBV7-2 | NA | CASSLAGGSGNTIYF | TGTGCCAGCAGCTTAGCGGGGGGCTCTGGAAACACCATATATTTT
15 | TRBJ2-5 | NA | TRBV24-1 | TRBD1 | CATSDPGGAGETQYF | TGTGCCACCAGTGATCCAGGGGGCGCGGGAGAGACCCAGTACTTC
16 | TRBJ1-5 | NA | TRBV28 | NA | CASSSGEGSIHQPQHF | TGTGCCAGCAGTTCTGGGGAGGGGAGTATCCATCAGCCCCAGCATTTT
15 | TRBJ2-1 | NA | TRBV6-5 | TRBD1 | CASRGTGESYNEQFF | TGTGCCAGCAGGGGCACAGGGGAATCCTACAATGAGCAGTTCTTC
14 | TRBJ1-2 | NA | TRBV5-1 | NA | CASSRGTGDYGYTF | TGCGCCAGCAGTCGGGGGACGGGTGACTATGGCTACACCTTC
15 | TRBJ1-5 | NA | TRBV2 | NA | CASSFGGGSNQPQHF | TGTGCCAGCAGTTTCGGGGGAGGAAGCAATCAGCCCCAGCATTTT
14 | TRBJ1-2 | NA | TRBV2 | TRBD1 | CASSGDWTGDGYTF | TGTGCCAGCAGTGGGGATTGGACAGGGGATGGCTACACCTTC
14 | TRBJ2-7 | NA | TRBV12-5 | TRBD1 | CASGLGTGVYEQYF | TGTGCTAGTGGTTTGGGGACAGGGGTCTACGAGCAGTACTTC
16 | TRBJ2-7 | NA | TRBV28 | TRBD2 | CASSLFRGTSDYEQYF | TGTGCCAGCAGTTTATTTCGGGGGACTAGCGACTACGAGCAGTACTTC
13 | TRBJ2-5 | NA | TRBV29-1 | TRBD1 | CSVEMTGWETQYF | TGCAGCGTCGAAATGACAGGGTGGGAGACCCAGTACTTC
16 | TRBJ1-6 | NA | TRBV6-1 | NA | CASSEVGGRVSSPLHF | TGTGCCAGCAGTGAGGTGGGGGGGAGGGTTAGTTCACCCCTCCACTTT
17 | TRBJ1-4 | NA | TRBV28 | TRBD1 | CASSQRSGTGYNEKLFF | TGTGCCAGCAGTCAGAGATCCGGGACAGGTTATAATGAAAAACTGTTTTTT
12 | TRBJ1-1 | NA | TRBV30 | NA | CAWKQRNTEAFF | TGTGCCTGGAAACAGAGGAACACTGAAGCTTTCTTT
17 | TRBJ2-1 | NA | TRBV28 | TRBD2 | CASRAGHLAGGTNEQFF | TGTGCCAGCAGGGCGGGGCATCTAGCGGGGGGCACCAATGAGCAGTTCTTC
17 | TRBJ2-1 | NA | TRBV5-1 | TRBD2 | CASKFVSGETSGYEQFF | TGCGCCAGCAAATTTGTATCGGGGGAGACTAGCGGCTATGAGCAGTTCTTC
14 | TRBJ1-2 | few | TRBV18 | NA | CASSGMTENYGYTF | TGTGCCAGCTCCGGAATGACAGAAAACTATGGCTACACCTTC
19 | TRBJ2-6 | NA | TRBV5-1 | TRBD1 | CASSYRSWDRTSGANVLTF | TGCGCCAGCAGCTACCGGTCCTGGGACAGGACATCTGGGGCCAACGTCCTGACTTTC
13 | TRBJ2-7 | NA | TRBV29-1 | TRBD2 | CSVLAGGNYEQYF | TGCAGCGTCCTAGCGGGGGGGAACTACGAGCAGTACTTC
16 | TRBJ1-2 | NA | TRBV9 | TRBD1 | CASSVGTGSGEYGYTF | TGTGCCAGCAGCGTAGGGACAGGGAGTGGGGAATATGGCTACACCTTC
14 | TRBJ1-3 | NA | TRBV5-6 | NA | CASSLVDSGNTIYF | TGTGCCAGCAGCTTGGTAGACTCTGGAAACACCATATATTTT
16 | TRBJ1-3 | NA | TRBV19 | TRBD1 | CASGVRGEFTGNTIYF | TGTGCCAGCGGAGTCAGGGGGGAGTTTACTGGAAACACCATATATTTT
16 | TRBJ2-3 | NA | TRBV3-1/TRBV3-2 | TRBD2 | CASSQNSGGVTDTQYF | TGTGCCAGCAGCCAAAATAGCGGGGGGGTAACAGATACGCAGTATTTT
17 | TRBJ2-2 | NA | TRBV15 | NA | CATSRDTVREETGELFF | TGTGCCACCAGCAGAGATACTGTCAGGGAAGAGACCGGGGAGCTGTTTTTT
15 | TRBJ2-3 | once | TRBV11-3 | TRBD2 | CASSSGLAGADTQYF | TGTGCCAGCAGCTCAGGACTAGCGGGGGCAGATACGCAGTATTTT
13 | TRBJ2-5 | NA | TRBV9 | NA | CASSPDRQETQYF | TGTGCCAGCAGCCCCGACAGGCAAGAGACCCAGTACTTC
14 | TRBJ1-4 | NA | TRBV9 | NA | CASSVGTASEKLFF | TGTGCCAGCAGCGTAGGGACAGCTTCTGAAAAACTGTTTTTT
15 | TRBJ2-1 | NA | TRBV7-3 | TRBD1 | CASSPAGGQYNEQFF | TGTGCCAGCAGCCCCGCAGGGGGCCAGTACAATGAGCAGTTCTTC
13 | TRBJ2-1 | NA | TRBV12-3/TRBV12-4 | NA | CASSLAPSNEQFF | TGTGCCAGCAGTTTAGCGCCCAGCAATGAGCAGTTCTTC
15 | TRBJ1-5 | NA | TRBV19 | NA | CASSIEGQGSQPQHF | TGTGCCAGTAGTATAGAGGGGCAGGGATCACAGCCCCAGCATTTT
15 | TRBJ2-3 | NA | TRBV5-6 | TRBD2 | CASSFPSGGVDTQYF | TGTGCCAGCAGCTTTCCCAGCGGGGGGGTAGATACGCAGTATTTT
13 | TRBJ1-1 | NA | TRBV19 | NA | CASSSQVRTEAFF | TGTGCCAGTTCCAGTCAGGTTCGGACTGAAGCTTTCTTT
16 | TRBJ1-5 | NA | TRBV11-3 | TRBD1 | CASSLVVGQPGEPQHF | TGTGCCAGCAGCTTAGTTGTGGGACAGCCGGGGGAGCCCCAGCATTTT